The clone carrying this T cell receptor beta chain was observed many times. Its target is unknown. It was by 5'RACE with 10-nucleotide random UMIs that the cDNA was made. TCRdb processed the 5' RACE reads anew with MiXCR; each CDR3 protein has one entry. The sample holds around 32,000 distinct CDR3 sequences, 9% to 13% seen once. Germline V gene lookup returns CDR1 KGHSH and CDR2 LQKENI. V lost 2 bases and J lost 6, with 14 bases in between. CDR3 size: 16 residues. The sample comes from a study of neurological immune-mediated disorders. Study findings and constraints: HTLV-1-associated myelopathy had the most TCR clonal expansion, and multiple sclerosis had the least, less than healthy controls.

The unsorted libraries were produced from 2 million PBMCs held at -80 C. V is TRBV18 and J is TRBJ1-6; D perhaps matches TRBD1 (5 bases). The sequence was obtained from a woman aged 55 to 70 in good health. The sequencing input was PBMCs. The CDR3 DNA sequence: TGTGCCAGCTCACCAAGTGCGGGACCGGCTAATTCACCCCTCCACTTT. Residues: CASSPSAGPANSPLHF.